This TCR beta chain was captured by sequencing in a study of regulatory T cells. All CD3G-deficient patients showed autoimmunity, more severe in two. CD4+ T cells were divided by sorting: CD25-high CD127-low Tregs, CD25-low CD127-high conventional cells. The primer mix had 52 TRBV and 13 TRBJ primers. The repertoire was sequenced with immunoSEQ multiplex PCR; TCRdb's copy has only in-frame clones and lacks some. Found here are approximately 29,000 clones, 93% of them singletons; the top ten hold approximately 0.98%. From germline, CDR1 is MDHEN and CDR2 SYDVKM. The CDR3 contains 14 residues. Only a few counts were recorded for this clone. Its antigen is unknown. At one end, the junction sequence differs from germline, possibly due to a read error. Study-wide findings and caveats: In CD3G-deficient patients, conventional CD4+ T cells were enriched for hydrophobic CDR3 residues at positions 6 and 7.

V gene TRBV28 combines with J gene TRBJ2-7, with a possible D match to TRBD2 (6 bases). The specimen was conventional CD4+ T cells sorted from blood. This clonotype was sampled from a child younger than 10 with CD3G deficiency. CDR3 in DNA: TGTGCCACCAGTTTTTTCGGGAGCTCCTACGAGCAGTACTTC. It specifies CATSFFGSSYEQYF.